The entry below describes one TCR beta chain. Its antigen is not known. The CDR3 runs 16 residues. Trimming removed 4 bases from V and 1 base from J; junction bases left unmatched: 5. The V gene's germline CDR1 is LNHDA and CDR2 SQIVND (reference sequence). The entry originates in a study of OX40 agonist ivuxolimab in advanced cancers. Across the whole study: Dose-escalation patients' cancers were hepatocellular carcinoma, melanoma, renal cell or head and neck cancer.

Samples were taken at baseline and on day 1 of cycles 4 and 7. Study-wide findings and caveats: Average numbers of expanded clones were greater in CD8+ T cells than in CD4+.

Clones were read by immunoSEQ multiplex PCR, and TCRdb kept only the in-frame ones, dropping some. This sample yields around 19,000 clones, of which around 78% are seen a single time; around 15% belongs to the top ten. V usage is TRBV19 and J usage is TRBJ1-5; 9 positions match TRBD1. The receptor's source is an adult with an advanced solid tumor such as melanoma, head and neck, liver or kidney cancer. The material was CD4+ or CD8+ T cells sorted from blood, obtained in a trial of the OX40 agonist ivuxolimab. The CDR3 region is CASSTDRGISNQPQHF. In DNA form, the CDR3 reads TGTGCCAGTAGTACGGACAGGGGAATCAGCAATCAGCCCCAGCATTTT. The variable domain in full, completed from reference TRBV19 and TRBJ1-5, reads DGGITQSPKYLFRKEGQNVTLSCEQNLNHDAMYWYRQDPGQGLRLIYYSQIVNDFQKGDIAEGYSVSREKKESFPLTVTSAQKNPTAFYLCASSTDRGISNQPQHFGDGTRLSIL.